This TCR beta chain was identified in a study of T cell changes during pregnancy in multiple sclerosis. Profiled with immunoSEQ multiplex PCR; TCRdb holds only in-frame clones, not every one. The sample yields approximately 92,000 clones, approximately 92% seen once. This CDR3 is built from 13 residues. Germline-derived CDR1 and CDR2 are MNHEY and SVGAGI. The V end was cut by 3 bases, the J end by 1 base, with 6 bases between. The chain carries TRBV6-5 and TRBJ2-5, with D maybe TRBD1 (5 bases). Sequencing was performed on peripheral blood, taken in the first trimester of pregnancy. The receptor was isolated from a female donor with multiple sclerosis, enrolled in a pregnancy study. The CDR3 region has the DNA TGTGCCAGCAGTTATACAGGCCAAGAGACCCAGTACTTC. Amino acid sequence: CASSYTGQETQYF.